This entry lists 24 T cell receptor beta chains sequenced from one sample in a study of blood T cell repertoires in COVID-19. Assay: immunoSEQ multiplex PCR; the TCRdb copy retains only in-frame clones and omits some. Here the sample spans some 160,000 clones, roughly 77% being singletons. Source material: peripheral blood. These receptors all stem from a man between 65 and 79 years old with active or convalescent COVID-19.

V gene TRBV6-5 combines with J gene TRBJ1-2, with a tentative D call TRBD1 (6 bases). The CDR3 contains 14 residues. Germline CDR1 MNHEY, CDR2 SVGAGI. V lost 0 bases to trimming and J lost 2 bases, with 7 bases between them. Written as DNA, the CDR3 is TGTGCCAGCAGTTACTCCAGGGGCAACTATGGCTACACCTTC. Protein product: CASSYSRGNYGYTF.

This chain connects TRBV3-1 (or the pseudogene TRBV3-2) to TRBJ1-1; 9 bases are shared with TRBD1. V lost 5 bases to trimming and J lost 4 bases; unmatched junction nucleotides: 2. The CDR3 has 13 residues. Per the germline V gene, CDR1 is LGHDT and CDR2 is YNNKEL (reference sequence). Here the CDR3 DNA reads TGTGCCAGCAGCAAGGGACAGGGCACTGAAGCTTTCTTT. Amino acids: CASSKGQGTEAFF.

The rearrangement links TRBV5-1 to TRBJ1-6; D unclear. The CDR3 covers 15 residues. Between the trimmed V and J ends, which lost 2 bases and 7 bases, there was a span of 13 bases. Germline V lookup: CDR1 SGHRS, CDR2 YFSETQ. In nucleotides, the CDR3 is TGCGCCAGCAGCTTCCAAACAGTCGAGAATTCACCCCTCCACTTT. Translated: CASSFQTVENSPLHF.

V gene TRBV27 combines with J gene TRBJ2-7, with TRBD1 matching 7 bases. Unmatched junction bases numbered 3, after V lost 0 bases and J lost 1 base. Germline assignment: CDR1 MNHEY and CDR2 SMNVEV (reference sequence). This CDR3 is built from 15 residues. This chain's CDR3 is CASSLSVDRSYEQYF. CDR3 coding DNA: TGTGCCAGCAGTTTATCGGTGGACAGGTCCTACGAGCAGTACTTC.

The table lists this clone with a count of one. The chain links TRBV18 to TRBJ1-2; no firm D call. The CDR3 is 13 amino acids. V shed 0 bases and J shed 5 bases, with 7 bases lying between them. The germline V gene has CDR1 KGHSH and CDR2 LQKENI. CDR3 amino acids: CASSPPQLYGYTF. The CDR3, as DNA: TGTGCCAGCTCACCACCGCAACTTTATGGCTACACCTTC.

This clone was found a few times. The chain uses TRBV7-2 and TRBJ2-1; TRBD2 might be the D (6 bases). Germline CDR1 SGHTA, CDR2 FQGNSA. The CDR3 covers 15 residues. The V end was cut by 7 bases, the J end by 5 bases, with 18 bases between. CDR3 sequence reads: CASIIGGVGNNEQFF. The CDR3, as DNA: TGTGCCAGCATCATCGGGGGTGTGGGAAACAATGAGCAGTTCTTC. Supplemented by reference TRBV7-2 and TRBJ2-1, the full variable domain reads GAGVSQSPSNKVTEKGKDVELRCDPISGHTALYWYRQSLGQGLEFLIYFQGNSAPDKSGLPSDRFSAERTGGSVSTLTIQRTQQEDSAVYLCASIIGGVGNNEQFFGPGTRLTVL.

The chain joins TRBV18 to TRBJ1-1, with 8 bases identical to TRBD1. Germline lookup yields CDR1 KGHSH and CDR2 LQKENI. Germline trimming cut 3 bases from V and 7 bases from J; bases unmatched to any gene: 7. This CDR3 region has 14 residues. The chain's CDR3 is CASSPTGDGREAFF. CDR3 nucleotide sequence: TGTGCCAGCTCACCGACAGGGGACGGGCGTGAAGCTTTCTTT.

This chain joins TRBV5-1 and TRBJ2-4; weak D call: TRBD2 (5 bases). The ends were cut back, 1 base at V and 5 bases at J, with 7 bases in the middle. CDR1 is SGHRS, CDR2 YFSETQ, per germline. The CDR3 totals 13 residues. CDR3 sequence (DNA): TGCGCCAGCAGCTTGCTGGGAGAAAACATTCAGTACTTC. Its translation is CASSLLGENIQYF.

J is TRBJ2-3 and V is TRBV7-9; 7 bases map to TRBD1. The V gene's germline CDR1 is SEHNR and CDR2 FQNEAQ (reference sequence). The CDR3 spans 15 residues. V dropped 1 base and J dropped 3; count of bases not matched to a gene: 4. The CDR3 region has the DNA TGTGCCAGCAGCTTAGAACAGGGGTGGACAGATACGCAGTATTTT. It yields the protein CASSLEQGWTDTQYF.

The chain joins TRBV6-2 or TRBV6-3 to TRBJ1-5, with D tentatively TRBD1 (6 bases). Trimming removed 0 bases at V and 6 bases at J, with 15 bases between. In germline, CDR1 is MNHEY, CDR2 SVGEGT. The CDR3 is 16 amino acids. The CDR3 reads CASSYSRLGAGQPQHF. In DNA form, the CDR3 reads TGTGCCAGCAGTTACTCCCGATTGGGGGCAGGTCAGCCCCAGCATTTT.

This clone was detected only once. The chain has TRBV2 and TRBJ2-5, with 8 bases fitting TRBD1. Per the germline V gene, CDR1 is SNHLY and CDR2 is FYNNEI. V lost 6 bases to trimming and J lost 5 bases; unmatched junction nucleotides: 5. The CDR3 consists of 13 residues. The CDR3 is CASRSTGGETQYF. In DNA, the CDR3 is TGTGCCAGCAGGTCCACAGGGGGGGAGACCCAGTACTTC.

The V gene is TRBV3-1 (or the pseudogene TRBV3-2), the J gene TRBJ1-2; 8 bases are a match to TRBD1. The CDR3 extends over 15 amino acids. The germline V gene has CDR1 LGHDT and CDR2 YNNKEL (reference sequence). Trimming took 4 bases from V and 8 from J; bases not matched to a gene: 12. CDR3 nucleotide sequence: TGTGCCAGCAGCCTTGACAGGGGACGGGTTGAAGGCTACACCTTC. Translated, it gives CASSLDRGRVEGYTF.

This clone was recorded once. The V gene is TRBV18, the J gene TRBJ2-3, with TRBD2 matching 10 bases. The CDR3 is 16 amino acids. The V gene's germline CDR1 is KGHSH and CDR2 LQKENI. The ends lost 2 bases at V and 5 bases at J; junction bases unmatched: 7. CDR3 region: CASSPFPSGGGDTQYF. DNA of the CDR3: TGTGCCAGCTCACCATTTCCTAGCGGGGGTGGAGATACGCAGTATTTT.

The V gene is TRBV5-1, the J gene TRBJ2-5; 8 bases are shared with TRBD2. This CDR3 is 15 amino acids long. CDR1 and CDR2 from the germline V gene are SGHRS and YFSETQ. The trim removed 4 bases at V and 2 bases at J, leaving 7 bases unmatched. This chain's CDR3 is CASSDHPSGQETQYF. As DNA, the CDR3 is TGCGCCAGCAGCGATCATCCTAGCGGGCAAGAGACCCAGTACTTC.

The chain carries TRBV4-3 and TRBJ1-2, with 11 bases lining up with TRBD1. Germline V gives CDR1 LGHNA, CDR2 YSLEER. The length of the CDR3 is 21 residues. Trimming at V came to 0 bases and at J to 0 bases, leaving 15 bases not matched to a gene. CDR3 in amino acids: CASSQDLGARTGGESNYGYTF. The CDR3, as DNA: TGCGCCAGCAGCCAAGATCTCGGCGCCCGGACAGGGGGCGAGTCTAACTATGGCTACACCTTC.

The chain uses TRBV2 and TRBJ1-5; TRBD1 is a possible D gene (6 bases). CDR1 is SNHLY, CDR2 FYNNEI, per germline. This CDR3 has 15 amino acids. V was pared by 4 bases and J by 6 bases, with 16 bases between. The CDR3 region has the DNA TGTGCCAGCAGTGGCAGGGGATCAGGGGTTCAGCCCCAGCATTTT. It codes for CASSGRGSGVQPQHF. Full variable domain (missing parts from reference TRBV2 and TRBJ1-5): EPEVTQTPSHQVTQMGQEVILRCVPISNHLYFYWYRQILGQKVEFLVSFYNNEISEKSEIFDDQFSVERPDGSNFTLKIRSTKLEDSAMYFCASSGRGSGVQPQHFGDGTRLSIL.

The V and J genes are TRBV6-5 and TRBJ1-5; D unresolved. This CDR3 comprises 15 residues. Deletions cut 5 bases from V and 5 bases from J, with 16 bases between. The germline V gene has CDR1 MNHEY and CDR2 SVGAGI. The CDR3 here is CASSIEIRGDQPQHF. The CDR3 nucleotides read TGTGCCAGCAGTATAGAAATCAGAGGTGATCAGCCCCAGCATTTT.

This chain joins TRBV6-5 and TRBJ1-2; 11 bases agree with TRBD1. V trimming: 4 bases; J trimming: 4 bases; junction bases outside the gene matches: 2. CDR3 length equals 14 residues. Looked up from germline, CDR1 is MNHEY and CDR2 is SVGAGI. CDR3 protein: CASSWTGGPYGYTF. DNA for the CDR3: TGTGCCAGCAGTTGGACAGGGGGCCCCTATGGCTACACCTTC.

The rearrangement uses TRBV3-1 (or the pseudogene TRBV3-2) and TRBJ1-2; no reliable D call. This CDR3 has 13 residues. CDR1 and CDR2 from the germline V gene are LGHDT and YNNKEL (reference sequence). V was clipped by 0 bases and J by 7 bases, with 9 bases between them. CDR3 amino acids: CASSQEPPGGYTF. The CDR3 DNA follows: TGTGCCAGCAGCCAAGAACCCCCGGGTGGCTACACCTTC.

The rearrangement uses TRBV4-2 and TRBJ2-5; a possible D gene is TRBD2 (6 bases). This CDR3 comprises 13 residues. The V end was cut by 1 base, the J end by 3 bases, with 6 bases between. The germline gives CDR1 LGHNA, CDR2 YNFKEQ. CDR3 nucleotides: TGTGCCAGCAGCCAAGGGGGGGAAGAGACCCAGTACTTC. Residues: CASSQGGEETQYF.

The J gene is TRBJ2-7, the V gene TRBV7-6, with a weak D call TRBD1 (6 bases). Germline V lookup: CDR1 SGHVS, CDR2 FNYEAQ. V was pared by 3 bases and J by 5 bases, with 17 bases between. The CDR3 consists of 15 residues. The CDR3 loop is CASSFGTGRFDEQYF. The CDR3 DNA follows: TGTGCCAGCAGCTTCGGAACAGGGCGTTTCGACGAGCAGTACTTC.

The CDR3 sequence is CASSLRQGQGQPQHF. In DNA, the CDR3 is TGTGCCAGCAGCCTCCGACAGGGCCAGGGGCAGCCCCAGCATTTT. The rearrangement links TRBV11-2 to TRBJ1-5; 7 bases fit TRBD1. The CDR3 contains 15 residues. Germline CDR1 is SGHAT and CDR2 is FQNNGV. Trimming cost V 5 bases and J 7 bases; bases outside gene matches: 11.

This clone occurred a few times. The rearrangement joins TRBV5-1 to TRBJ2-2; D might be TRBD1 (5 bases). Germline values: CDR1 SGHRS, CDR2 YFSETQ. This CDR3 has 15 residues. The V end lost 2 bases, the J end lost 6 bases, and 14 bases lay between the germline ends. Written as DNA, the CDR3 is TGCGCCAGCAGCTTCCAGGACGTACAGGCCGGGGAGCTGTTTTTT. Residues: CASSFQDVQAGELFF.

The rearrangement links TRBV6-6 to TRBJ1-2, with TRBD1 matching over 7 bases. The CDR3 spans 13 residues. With 2 bases clipped from V and 6 bases from J, the junction kept 3 bases outside the gene matches. Germline CDR1 is MNHNY and CDR2 is SVGAGI (reference sequence). For the CDR3, the DNA is TGTGCCAGCAGTTACGAGGGGGCAGATGGCTACACCTTC. Translation: CASSYEGADGYTF.